This passage covers 10 T cell receptor beta chains from one sample sequenced in a study of blood T cell repertoires in COVID-19 (dated by TCRdb to 2018 to 2021). Receptor amplification or capture employed the immunoSEQ multiplex PCR assay. The immuneACCESS repertoire file appears here via TCRdb, limited to in-frame rearrangements. These files lack a portion of the clones; in checked studies, under half of the deficit traces to unresolved V genes, and the cause of the others is not known. For this sample there are tens of thousands of clones; about four fifths appear just once. Roughly 10% of the sample belongs to the ten largest clones. The specimen sequenced was peripheral blood. These receptors were collected from a man aged 55 to 70 with acute or convalescent COVID-19.

J is TRBJ2-4 and V is TRBV12-5; D is uncertain. Trimming left V 6 bases short and J 0 bases short, with 12 bases between. This CDR3 region has 15 residues. The germline V gene encodes CDR1 LGHNT and CDR2 FRNRAP. The CDR3 protein is CASGALDLAKNIQYF. Here the CDR3 DNA reads TGTGCTAGTGGCGCCCTAGACTTAGCCAAAAACATTCAGTACTTC.

This clone came up once. The chain is built from TRBV18 and TRBJ1-2, with TRBD1 identical over 8 bases. The CDR3 is 13 residues long. Germline-derived CDR1 and CDR2 are KGHSH and LQKENI. Unmatched junction bases numbered 3, after V lost 5 bases and J lost 4 bases. The CDR3 bases are TGTGCCAGCTCATCCGACAGGGGCTATGGCTACACCTTC. Protein: CASSSDRGYGYTF.

CDR3 DNA sequence: TGTGCCAGCAGGCATACAGCTAACTATGGCTACACCTTC. Its translation: CASRHTANYGYTF. The chain joins TRBV25-1 to TRBJ1-2; D gene unclear. CDR3 length: 13 amino acids. Germline V CDR1 and CDR2: MGHDK, SYGVNS. V was cut by 6 bases and J by 0 bases, with 8 bases left in between.

The V gene is TRBV27, the J gene TRBJ2-7, with 9 bases aligning to TRBD1. Germline lookup yields CDR1 MNHEY and CDR2 SMNVEV (reference sequence). The CDR3 sequence is 14 residues long. Losses at the gene ends were 5 bases for V and 5 bases for J; bases not matched to a gene: 7. CDR3 sequence: CASSPYGTGNEQYF. In DNA, the CDR3 is TGTGCCAGCAGTCCATATGGGACAGGGAACGAGCAGTACTTC.

This rearrangement joins TRBV7-2 to TRBJ1-6; D possibly corresponds to TRBD1 (6 bases). Trimming stripped 6 bases from V and 8 bases from J, with 11 bases between. The CDR3 extends over 13 amino acids. Germline CDR1 reads SGHTA; CDR2 reads FQGNSA. CDR3 nucleotides: TGTGCCAGCAGTCAACAGGGCGATTCACCCCTCCACTTT. As protein: CASSQQGDSPLHF.

The rearrangement uses TRBV4-2 and TRBJ1-1, with 7 bases identical to TRBD1. Trimming removed 0 bases from V and 2 bases from J; junction bases left unmatched: 6. Germline assignment: CDR1 LGHNA and CDR2 YNFKEQ. The CDR3 runs 16 residues. The CDR3 here is CASSQEGAGGNTEAFF. The CDR3 bases are TGTGCCAGCAGCCAAGAAGGAGCAGGGGGAAACACTGAAGCTTTCTTT.

The V gene is TRBV6-1, the J gene TRBJ2-7; D gene uncertain. Trimming removed 2 bases from V and 3 bases from J, with 5 bases in between. The CDR3 is 12 residues long. CDR1 and CDR2 from the germline V gene are MNHNS and SASEGT. CDR3 in amino acids: CASSEFRYEQYF. DNA for the CDR3: TGTGCCAGCAGTGAATTTCGCTACGAGCAGTACTTC.

This clone was picked up one time. This chain uses TRBV30 with TRBJ1-1, with a weak D call TRBD1 (5 bases). The CDR3 has 11 amino acids. The V and J ends lost 0 bases and 8 bases respectively, with 7 bases between them. Per germline, CDR1 GTSNPN and CDR2 SVGIG (reference sequence). The CDR3 DNA is TGTGCCTGGAGTGTGGGGCTCGAAGCTTTCTTT. Residues: CAWSVGLEAFF.

V usage is TRBV11-2 and J usage is TRBJ1-6; tentatively, D is TRBD1 (6 bases). The CDR3 contains 15 residues. Trimming pared 5 bases from V and 10 bases from J, leaving 18 bases between. Germline CDR1 reads SGHAT; CDR2 reads FQNNGV. As DNA, the CDR3 is TGTGCCAGCAGCCTGGCAGGGGCTCCGTACTCACCCCTCCACTTT. Its protein is CASSLAGAPYSPLHF.

J is TRBJ1-5 and V is TRBV10-3; D is uncertain. Germline V gene sequence: CDR1 ENHRY, CDR2 SYGVKD. This CDR3 comprises 13 residues. V was pared by 10 bases and J by 1 base, with 11 bases between. The CDR3 DNA reads TGTGCCACCGCGCGGGAGAGCAATCAGCCCCAGCATTTT. Translating it yields CATARESNQPQHF.